This is a list of T cell receptor beta chains from one sample in a study of blood T cells in healthy people across ages. TCRdb re-analysed the 5' RACE reads in MiXCR, keeping a single row per CDR3 protein. The sample has more than 900,000 distinct CDR3 sequences, almost 30% seen once. The sample was also linked to a second study, of T cells of mothers and their children.

Sequencing input: blood. These receptors originate from a middle-aged woman in good health. CDR3s include the opening cysteine and the closing phenylalanine or tryptophan. D genes are given only for firm matches. Expanded clones are given a class, and other clones once, few, many or no size at all.

clone_size: .; d_call: .; v_call: TRBV3-1; j_call: TRBJ1-4; cdr3_nt: TGTGCCAGCCCGCAGTCGACAGGCATACGTACAACTAATGAAAAACTGTTTTTT; cdr3_aa: CASPQSTGIRTTNEKLFF
clone_size: .; d_call: .; v_call: TRBV15; j_call: TRBJ1-4; cdr3_nt: TGTGCCACCAGCAGAGTTTCCGGATCCCTGTTTTTT; cdr3_aa: CATSRVSGSLFF
clone_size: .; d_call: .; v_call: TRBV4-2; j_call: TRBJ2-5; cdr3_nt: TGTGCCAGCAGCCAAACTCCTCAAGAGACCCAGTACTTC; cdr3_aa: CASSQTPQETQYF
clone_size: few; d_call: TRBD1; v_call: TRBV7-9; j_call: TRBJ1-1; cdr3_nt: TGTGCCAGCAGCCAGCAATCTCCAGGGGGCACTGAAGCTTTCTTT; cdr3_aa: CASSQQSPGGTEAFF
clone_size: few; d_call: TRBD1; v_call: TRBV5-1; j_call: TRBJ2-2; cdr3_nt: TGCGCCAGCAGCTCCGGGACAGGGGGTTTAACCGGGGAGCTGTTTTTT; cdr3_aa: CASSSGTGGLTGELFF
clone_size: many; d_call: .; v_call: TRBV7-2; j_call: TRBJ1-2; cdr3_nt: TGTGCCAGCAGCTACCAACAGGGTCACTATGGCTACACCTTC; cdr3_aa: CASSYQQGHYGYTF
clone_size: many; d_call: .; v_call: TRBV12-3/TRBV12-4; j_call: TRBJ2-2; cdr3_nt: TGTGCCAGCAGTTTACCACTCCGACAGCAGAACACCGGGGAGCTGTTTTTT; cdr3_aa: CASSLPLRQQNTGELFF
clone_size: few; d_call: .; v_call: TRBV28; j_call: TRBJ1-4; cdr3_nt: TGTGCCAGCAGTCCCACCAGCGGGGGGAAAGAGTTTTTT; cdr3_aa: CASSPTSGGKEFF
clone_size: .; d_call: TRBD2; v_call: TRBV4-1; j_call: TRBJ2-7; cdr3_nt: TGCGCCAGCAGCCAAGACCACCCCCCTAGCGGGAGGCCCTCCTCCTACGAGCAGTACTTC; cdr3_aa: CASSQDHPPSGRPSSYEQYF
clone_size: few; d_call: .; v_call: TRBV20-1; j_call: TRBJ2-7; cdr3_nt: TGCAGTGCACTACCCGGGACCCTTCCCTCCTACGAGCAGTACTTC; cdr3_aa: CSALPGTLPSYEQYF
clone_size: .; d_call: .; v_call: TRBV9; j_call: TRBJ2-1; cdr3_nt: TGTGCCAGCAGCGTAGATTGGGAGCCAACCTACAATGAGCAGTTCTTC; cdr3_aa: CASSVDWEPTYNEQFF
clone_size: many; d_call: .; v_call: TRBV20-1; j_call: TRBJ1-2; cdr3_nt: TGCAGTGCGTCTGGGCGGGGGTTCTATGGCTACACCTTC; cdr3_aa: CSASGRGFYGYTF
clone_size: .; d_call: .; v_call: TRBV7-2; j_call: TRBJ2-2; cdr3_nt: TGTGCCAGCAGCTTACCCTTGGGGAACACCGGGGAGCTGTTTTTT; cdr3_aa: CASSLPLGNTGELFF
clone_size: many; d_call: .; v_call: TRBV20-1; j_call: TRBJ2-5; cdr3_nt: TGCAGCCCCGATGAAGAGACCCAGTACTTC; cdr3_aa: CSPDEETQYF
clone_size: many; d_call: .; v_call: TRBV2; j_call: TRBJ2-7; cdr3_nt: TGTGCCAGCAGTGAACGGGGAGTCGAGCAGTACTTC; cdr3_aa: CASSERGVEQYF
clone_size: few; d_call: TRBD1; v_call: TRBV24-1; j_call: TRBJ2-3; cdr3_nt: TGTGCCACCAGTGCCTCCGGGACAGGGGTACGAGATACGCAGTATTTT; cdr3_aa: CATSASGTGVRDTQYF
clone_size: few; d_call: TRBD2; v_call: TRBV11-2; j_call: TRBJ2-7; cdr3_nt: TGTGCCAGCAGCTTGATGAGCGGGGGGCTCTACGAGCAGTACTTC; cdr3_aa: CASSLMSGGLYEQYF
clone_size: .; d_call: .; v_call: TRBV7-2; j_call: TRBJ2-3; cdr3_nt: TGTGCCAGCAGCTCCCTAGTATTGGGTAGCACAGATACGCAGTATTTT; cdr3_aa: CASSSLVLGSTDTQYF
clone_size: .; d_call: TRBD1; v_call: TRBV20-1; j_call: TRBJ2-7; cdr3_nt: TGCAGTGCTAGATACGTGACAGGGTCCTACGAGCAGTACTTC; cdr3_aa: CSARYVTGSYEQYF
clone_size: .; d_call: TRBD1; v_call: TRBV12-5; j_call: TRBJ1-1; cdr3_nt: TGTGCTAGTGGTTTGGGACAGGGGGTGAACACTGAAGCTTTCTTT; cdr3_aa: CASGLGQGVNTEAFF
clone_size: few; d_call: .; v_call: TRBV27; j_call: TRBJ2-5; cdr3_nt: TGTGCCCTTCGGACATCCGGGGGAGAGCAGTACTTC; cdr3_aa: CALRTSGGEQYF
clone_size: .; d_call: .; v_call: TRBV28; j_call: TRBJ2-3; cdr3_nt: TGTGCCAGCAGTTTACAGGGGACCAGGGGAGATACGCAGTATTTT; cdr3_aa: CASSLQGTRGDTQYF
clone_size: many; d_call: .; v_call: TRBV4-2; j_call: TRBJ1-1; cdr3_nt: TGTGCCAGCAGCCAAGATCAATCAAGGACATCGAACACTGAAGCTTTCTTT; cdr3_aa: CASSQDQSRTSNTEAFF
clone_size: .; d_call: .; v_call: TRBV5-1; j_call: TRBJ1-2; cdr3_nt: TGCGCCAGCAGCTTGGTAGAGAGGGGTCATGGCTACACCTTC; cdr3_aa: CASSLVERGHGYTF
clone_size: .; d_call: .; v_call: TRBV5-1; j_call: TRBJ1-2; cdr3_nt: TGCGCCAGCAGCTTGGGGTCCCCTGGACTTCAAGGCTACACCTTC; cdr3_aa: CASSLGSPGLQGYTF
clone_size: .; d_call: .; v_call: TRBV4-1; j_call: TRBJ2-7; cdr3_nt: TGCGCCAGCAGCCTCGTAAGCCAGGGGGGCTCCTACGAGCAGTACTTC; cdr3_aa: CASSLVSQGGSYEQYF
clone_size: .; d_call: TRBD1; v_call: TRBV7-2; j_call: TRBJ1-6; cdr3_nt: TGTGCCAGCAGCTTATCCAGGGGGGTAGCACCCCTCCACTTT; cdr3_aa: CASSLSRGVAPLHF
clone_size: few; d_call: .; v_call: TRBV20-1; j_call: TRBJ1-5; cdr3_nt: TGCAGTGCTAGGGGGCAGGAACGTTACAGCAATCAGCCCCAGCATTTT; cdr3_aa: CSARGQERYSNQPQHF
clone_size: .; d_call: TRBD1; v_call: TRBV18; j_call: TRBJ2-5; cdr3_nt: TGTGCCAGCTCACCAAGTAAGGGGACAGGGGAGACCCAGTACTTC; cdr3_aa: CASSPSKGTGETQYF
clone_size: .; d_call: .; v_call: TRBV11-1; j_call: TRBJ2-4; cdr3_nt: TGTGCCAGCAGCCCCCTTAGGTCCGTGTTAGCCAAAAACATTCAGTACTTC; cdr3_aa: CASSPLRSVLAKNIQYF
clone_size: many; d_call: .; v_call: TRBV27; j_call: TRBJ2-1; cdr3_nt: TGTGCCAGCAGTTTATCGCCCTACTCTATGGATGAGCAGTTCTTC; cdr3_aa: CASSLSPYSMDEQFF
clone_size: many; d_call: TRBD2; v_call: TRBV5-1; j_call: TRBJ2-1; cdr3_nt: TGCGCCAGCAGCTTGTCGATTGGACTAGCGCCTGAGCAGTTCTTC; cdr3_aa: CASSLSIGLAPEQFF
clone_size: .; d_call: .; v_call: TRBV6-5; j_call: TRBJ1-1; cdr3_nt: TGTGCCAGCAGTTACGGTCCCAGACACAGGAACACTGAAGCTTTCTTT; cdr3_aa: CASSYGPRHRNTEAFF
clone_size: many; d_call: .; v_call: TRBV6-1; j_call: TRBJ2-3; cdr3_nt: TGTGCCAGCAGTGAAGCTTCTGGGGGCAGTGATACGCAGTATTTT; cdr3_aa: CASSEASGGSDTQYF
clone_size: many; d_call: TRBD2; v_call: TRBV7-2; j_call: TRBJ2-1; cdr3_nt: TGTGCCAGCAGCTTAGAGCGGGGGGCCTACAATGAGCAGTTCTTC; cdr3_aa: CASSLERGAYNEQFF
clone_size: many; d_call: TRBD1; v_call: TRBV6-5; j_call: TRBJ2-7; cdr3_nt: TGTGCCAGCAGGTTCACAGGGGTCGGCGAGCAGTACTTC; cdr3_aa: CASRFTGVGEQYF
clone_size: few; d_call: TRBD2; v_call: TRBV27; j_call: TRBJ2-1; cdr3_nt: TGTGCCAGCAGCCTAGGGTCTAGCGGGGTTTCCTACAATGAGCAGTTCTTC; cdr3_aa: CASSLGSSGVSYNEQFF
clone_size: few; d_call: TRBD1; v_call: TRBV20-1; j_call: TRBJ2-6; cdr3_nt: TGCAGTGCTAGAGGGGGAGGCAGGGGGCTTGCCGGGGCCAACGTCCTGACTTTC; cdr3_aa: CSARGGGRGLAGANVLTF
clone_size: .; d_call: TRBD1; v_call: TRBV14; j_call: TRBJ2-1; cdr3_nt: TGTGCCAACTACAGGGGGCGCGGGTACCGTCCTAGCTCCTACAATGAGCAGTTCTTC; cdr3_aa: CANYRGRGYRPSSYNEQFF
clone_size: .; d_call: .; v_call: TRBV7-9; j_call: TRBJ1-3; cdr3_nt: TGTGCCAGCAGTTGGACTGGAAACACCATATATTTT; cdr3_aa: CASSWTGNTIYF
clone_size: few; d_call: .; v_call: TRBV28; j_call: TRBJ1-2; cdr3_nt: TGTGCCAGCGGAGGGTTCTATGGCTACACCTTC; cdr3_aa: CASGGFYGYTF
clone_size: .; d_call: .; v_call: TRBV7-8; j_call: TRBJ2-1; cdr3_nt: TGTGCCAGCAGCTCCCCCCGGGTGATCAATGAGCAGTTCTTC; cdr3_aa: CASSSPRVINEQFF
clone_size: many; d_call: .; v_call: TRBV12-3/TRBV12-4; j_call: TRBJ2-7; cdr3_nt: TGTGCCAGCAGTGGACAACGACCTTCCTACGAGCAGTACTTC; cdr3_aa: CASSGQRPSYEQYF
clone_size: many; d_call: TRBD1; v_call: TRBV6-5; j_call: TRBJ2-5; cdr3_nt: TGTGCCAGCAGTTACTCACAGGGGCAAGAGACCCAGTACTTC; cdr3_aa: CASSYSQGQETQYF
clone_size: many; d_call: .; v_call: TRBV10-3; j_call: TRBJ2-1; cdr3_nt: TGTGCCATCAGTGAGTCAAGTCTAGTGGTGAATGAGCAGTTCTTC; cdr3_aa: CAISESSLVVNEQFF
clone_size: .; d_call: .; v_call: TRBV5-1; j_call: TRBJ1-4; cdr3_nt: TGCGCCAGCAGCGGTGTGTTTAACGAAAAACTGTTTTTT; cdr3_aa: CASSGVFNEKLFF